This is a list of T cell receptor beta chains from one sample in a study of T cells in Graves' hyperthyroidism and ophthalmopathy. TCRdb called the multiplex PCR reads again in MiXCR, with one record for every CDR3 protein. The sample has 750,000 to 900,000 distinct CDR3 sequences, about 38% seen once. The material sequenced was blood. These receptor sequences come from a man between 18 and 29 years old with Graves' hyperthyroidism. Each CDR3 is given with its conserved first and last residue. The order of the fields is V gene, D gene, J gene, clone size, CDR3 DNA, CDR3 protein. The D gene is left open where the match is weak. A row's size may be missing; if present it is once, few, many or a size class.

v_gene: TRBV12-3/TRBV12-4; d_gene: NA; j_gene: TRBJ2-5; abundance: NA; CDR3nt: TGTGCCAGCAGTTTTCGGACTAACCAAGAGACCCAGTACTTC; CDR3aa: CASSFRTNQETQYF
v_gene: TRBV7-8; d_gene: NA; j_gene: TRBJ1-5; abundance: many; CDR3nt: TGTGCCAGCAGCTTAGTAGCGGTTAGCAATCAGCCCCAGCATTTT; CDR3aa: CASSLVAVSNQPQHF
v_gene: TRBV15; d_gene: NA; j_gene: TRBJ2-1; abundance: NA; CDR3nt: TGTGCCACCAGCAGAGATGTAGCAGCGAGGAATGAGCAGTTCTTC; CDR3aa: CATSRDVAARNEQFF
v_gene: TRBV2; d_gene: TRBD1; j_gene: TRBJ2-5; abundance: many; CDR3nt: TGTGCCAGCAGCGACAGGGGCGACCAAGAGACCCAGTACTTC; CDR3aa: CASSDRGDQETQYF
v_gene: TRBV7-2; d_gene: TRBD2; j_gene: TRBJ2-7; abundance: NA; CDR3nt: TGTGCCAGCAGCTTAGTCCCTAGCGGGAGGACCTACGAGCAGTACTTC; CDR3aa: CASSLVPSGRTYEQYF
v_gene: TRBV7-6; d_gene: NA; j_gene: TRBJ2-5; abundance: NA; CDR3nt: TGTGCCAGCAGCCTGGGACCTTCCCAAGAGACCCAGTACTTC; CDR3aa: CASSLGPSQETQYF
v_gene: TRBV29-1; d_gene: NA; j_gene: TRBJ1-2; abundance: NA; CDR3nt: TGCAGCTTGGGACGATATGGCTACACCTTC; CDR3aa: CSLGRYGYTF
v_gene: TRBV29-1; d_gene: NA; j_gene: TRBJ1-1; abundance: NA; CDR3nt: TGCAGCGTCGCGCGGGACACGGTTAATTCTGAAGCTTTCTTT; CDR3aa: CSVARDTVNSEAFF
v_gene: TRBV2; d_gene: TRBD1; j_gene: TRBJ1-2; abundance: many; CDR3nt: TGTGCCAGCGGGACAGTCTATGGCTACACCTTC; CDR3aa: CASGTVYGYTF
v_gene: TRBV6-5; d_gene: NA; j_gene: TRBJ1-5; abundance: NA; CDR3nt: TGTGCCAGCAGAGCAACGACAGGCATCAATCAGCCCCAGCATTTT; CDR3aa: CASRATTGINQPQHF
v_gene: TRBV10-3; d_gene: NA; j_gene: TRBJ2-2; abundance: many; CDR3nt: TGTGCCATCAGCCCAGCCGCCGGGGAGCTGTTTTTT; CDR3aa: CAISPAAGELFF
v_gene: TRBV12-3/TRBV12-4; d_gene: TRBD1; j_gene: TRBJ1-2; abundance: few; CDR3nt: TGTGCCATCGCGAGACCCGGACAGGGGAACTATGGCTACACCTTC; CDR3aa: CAIARPGQGNYGYTF
v_gene: TRBV9; d_gene: TRBD1; j_gene: TRBJ2-7; abundance: many; CDR3nt: TGTGCCAGCAGCCCACCGGGACAGGACTACGAGCAGTACTTC; CDR3aa: CASSPPGQDYEQYF
v_gene: TRBV9; d_gene: NA; j_gene: TRBJ1-4; abundance: many; CDR3nt: TGTGCCAGCAGCGTAGACGGCCGAGGTGAAAAACTGTTTTTT; CDR3aa: CASSVDGRGEKLFF